Included here is one T cell receptor (beta chain) sequence, with context. The data are from a study of control samples from healthy donors and cancer patients. Only in-frame clones appear in the TCRdb table, and some are missing; sequencing was by immunoSEQ multiplex PCR. The data hold some 100,000 clones, with less than 90% observed a single time. Sequenced input: blood. This sequence originates from a woman aged 45-59 years in good health.

CDR3 nucleotides: TGTGCCTGGAGTGGCGGGGCCAGGGTCTTAGTTTCACCCCTCCACTTT. Its protein is CAWSGGARVLVSPLHF. The chain couples TRBV30 to TRBJ1-6; tentatively, D is TRBD1 (5 bases). Germline V gene sequence: CDR1 GTSNPN, CDR2 SVGIG (reference sequence). CDR3 size: 16 residues. With 1 base removed from V and 9 bases from J, the gap between germline ends came to 19 bases.